The T cell receptor beta chain under discussion was sequenced for a study of blood T cell repertoires in COVID-19. Overall study: Researchers got acute and convalescent COVID-19 samples from the United States, Italy and Spain. From T cells, B-cell-depleted T cells, or PBMCs came the material, which was cDNA or gDNA.

Losses at the gene ends were 3 bases for V and 4 bases for J; bases not matched to a gene: 5. This CDR3 has 15 amino acids. Germline CDR1 KGHSH, CDR2 LQKENI. Original data processing: Nucleated cell counts were estimated from reference gene primer amplification. Data came from immunoSEQ multiplex PCR; TCRdb stores just in-frame clones and leaves some out. From that table come the V and J calls and clone size; the DNA was used to work out D and trimming. The table shows 70,000 to 80,000 clones, with less than 90% occurring only once. This clone showed up many times. This same CDR3 is encoded by further DNA sequences in the sample.

The V call is TRBV18, the J call TRBJ1-5; 8 positions match TRBD1. This TCR was sampled from a man aged 80 or over in a cohort sampled during active COVID-19. Material for sequencing was peripheral blood. CDR3 DNA sequence: TGTGCCAGCTCACCCGACAGGGGAGGAAATCAGCCCCAGCATTTT. It translates to CASSPDRGGNQPQHF.